These 16 T cell receptor beta chains share one sample of origin, sequenced in a study of blood T cell repertoires in COVID-19 (dated by TCRdb to the early 2020s). Libraries were prepared through the immunoSEQ multiplex PCR assay. Entries here come from immuneACCESS through TCRdb and include only in-frame sequences with V and J called. Some clones fail to appear in such tables; in the studies checked, an unresolved V gene covers under half of the shortfall, and the cause of the remainder is unknown. This sample gives about 140,000 clones in total; approximately 84% of them show up just once. The ten biggest clones cover over 7% of the sample. Sequencing was done on a sample of peripheral blood. The source is a human donor in a cohort sampled during active COVID-19.

This clone was recorded a few times. The genes are TRBV18 and TRBJ2-3; D is ambiguous. V lost 2 bases and J 5 bases, leaving 14 bases between the germline ends. The CDR3 contains 15 residues. Looked up from germline, CDR1 is KGHSH and CDR2 is LQKENI. CDR3 DNA sequence: TGTGCCAGCTCACCAGTCCCGGTCTCGGGAGATACGCAGTATTTT. Translating it yields CASSPVPVSGDTQYF.

This rearrangement joins TRBV7-3 to TRBJ2-2, with 9 positions matching TRBD1. CDR3 length: 15 amino acids. Germline CDR1 and CDR2: SGHTA and FQGTGA. V trimming: 5 bases; J trimming: 4 bases; junction bases outside the gene matches: 5. Written as DNA, the CDR3 is TGTGCCAGCAGCATACAGGGGGCAGGCACCGGGGAGCTGTTTTTT. This translates into CASSIQGAGTGELFF.

This chain connects TRBV9 to TRBJ2-2; tentatively, D is TRBD1 (5 bases). The germline CDR1 and CDR2 sequences are SGDLS and YYNGEE. The CDR3 extends over 15 amino acids. V was clipped by 0 bases and J by 4 bases, with 10 bases between them. CDR3 amino acids: CASSVVQGGTGELFF. CDR3 DNA sequence: TGTGCCAGCAGCGTAGTCCAGGGCGGCACCGGGGAGCTGTTTTTT.

The CDR3 DNA follows: TGCGCCAGCAGCTTGGATCCAGGCAGAGACTCTGGAAACACCATATATTTT. Its translation is CASSLDPGRDSGNTIYF. The chain combines TRBV5-1 with TRBJ1-3; D not certain. Germline CDR1 is SGHRS and CDR2 is YFSETQ. The germline V and J ends were trimmed by 0 bases and 0 bases, with 13 bases remaining between them. The CDR3 is made up of 17 amino acids.

The chain is built from TRBV11-2 and TRBJ1-1; 8 bases line up with TRBD1. Germline V gene data show CDR1 as SGHAT and CDR2 as FQNNGV. V lost 3 bases, J lost 2 bases, and 8 bases stayed unmatched. The CDR3 runs to 16 residues. The CDR3 here is CASSFGPTGVNTEAFF. The CDR3 DNA is TGTGCCAGCAGCTTCGGCCCGACAGGGGTAAACACTGAAGCTTTCTTT.

V is TRBV2 and J is TRBJ1-5, with D unclear. Germline-derived CDR1 and CDR2 are SNHLY and FYNNEI. The ends were cut back, 4 bases at V and 6 bases at J, with 13 bases in the middle. This CDR3 is built from 14 residues. The CDR3 DNA sequence: TGTGCCAGCAGTGCCCAACAGACGGCTCAGCCCCAGCATTTT. Translated, it gives CASSAQQTAQPQHF.

The rearrangement links TRBV5-5 to TRBJ1-3, with D tentatively TRBD1 (6 bases). V was shortened by 4 bases and J by 0 bases, with 14 bases between the two germline ends. CDR1 is SGHKS, CDR2 YYEKEE, per germline (reference sequence). The CDR3 sequence is 16 residues long. CDR3 loop: CASSPTGPSSGNTIYF. CDR3 DNA: TGTGCCAGCAGCCCAACAGGGCCGAGCTCTGGAAACACCATATATTTT.

The chain recombines TRBV10-1 with TRBJ1-4; D perhaps matches TRBD1 (6 bases). The CDR3 has 16 residues. The germline V gene has CDR1 WNHNN and CDR2 SYGVQD (reference sequence). V dropped 2 bases and J dropped 10 bases, with 20 bases sitting between them. In nucleotides, the CDR3 is TGCGCCAGCAGTGAGATAACAGGGTTTGGGAGGGGAAAACTGTTTTTT. Its translation: CASSEITGFGRGKLFF.

The chain carries TRBV19 and TRBJ1-1; a possible D gene is TRBD1 (5 bases). Germline assignment: CDR1 LNHDA and CDR2 SQIVND (reference sequence). Between the trimmed V and J ends, which lost 7 bases and 10 bases, there was a span of 22 bases. The CDR3 loop spans 14 amino acids. CDR3 coding DNA: TGTGCCAGTAACCCCCTGGAGGGGAATAAGCGAGCTTTCTTT. As protein: CASNPLEGNKRAFF.

The chain joins TRBV24-1 to TRBJ2-1, with a possible D match to TRBD1 (5 bases). V shed 10 bases and J shed 5 bases, with 14 bases lying between them. CDR1 is KGHDR, CDR2 SFDVKD, per germline. This CDR3 has 13 amino acids. The CDR3, as DNA: TGTGCCACTCTTGGGGCCACAAACAATGAGCAGTTCTTC. Its translation: CATLGATNNEQFF.

The chain recombines TRBV7-2 with TRBJ2-7; D remains ambiguous. The germline V and J ends were trimmed by 1 base and 0 bases, with 4 bases remaining between them. The length of the CDR3 is 13 residues. CDR1 is SGHTA, CDR2 FQGNSA, per germline. The CDR3 region is CASSLESSYEQYF. CDR3 bases: TGTGCCAGCAGCTTAGAGAGCTCCTACGAGCAGTACTTC.

As to this clone: Other DNA variants within this sample encode the same CDR3. The rearrangement links TRBV5-4 to TRBJ1-1; 10 nucleotides align to TRBD1. From germline, CDR1 is SGHNT and CDR2 YYREEE (reference sequence). The junction had 3 bases not matched to a gene; V was cut back by 0 bases and J by 4 bases. The CDR3 extends over 15 amino acids. CDR3 sequence: CASSLGQGAGTEAFF. The DNA of the CDR3 is TGTGCCAGCAGCTTGGGACAGGGGGCAGGCACTGAAGCTTTCTTT.

This clone occurred once. The chain carries TRBV2 and TRBJ2-5; D ambiguous. V was trimmed by 6 bases and J by 1 base, leaving 6 bases between them. From germline, CDR1 is SNHLY and CDR2 FYNNEI. The CDR3 is 12 amino acids. The DNA for the CDR3 is TGTGCCAGCAGCAGTACCCAAGAGACCCAGTACTTC. It specifies CASSSTQETQYF. The whole variable domain, remainder taken from reference TRBV2 and TRBJ2-5, is EPEVTQTPSHQVTQMGQEVILRCVPISNHLYFYWYRQILGQKVEFLVSFYNNEISEKSEIFDDQFSVERPDGSNFTLKIRSTKLEDSAMYFCASSSTQETQYFGPGTRLLVL.

This clone was detected only a few times. The V call is TRBV10-2, the J call TRBJ1-2, with D unclear. Germline loops: CDR1 WSHSY, CDR2 SAAADI. This CDR3 spans 14 amino acids. V lost 2 bases, J lost 4 bases, and 11 bases lay in between. CDR3 sequence reads: CASSEMGSPYGYTF. CDR3 DNA: TGCGCCAGCAGTGAGATGGGGAGTCCCTATGGCTACACCTTC.

This clone was observed a few times. The chain carries TRBV5-8 and TRBJ1-4, with 7 bases lining up with TRBD1. CDR1 is SGHTS, CDR2 YDEGEE, per germline. The CDR3 loop spans 15 amino acids. V trimming: 4 bases; J trimming: 0 bases; junction bases outside the gene matches: 3. CDR3 DNA: TGTGCCAGCAGCATTGGGACAGCAACTAATGAAAAACTGTTTTTT. This codes for CASSIGTATNEKLFF.

V and J are TRBV29-1 and TRBJ1-2; no definite D call. CDR3 size: 12 residues. CDR1 is SQVTM, CDR2 ANQGSEA, per germline. Trimming shortened V by 0 bases and J by 7 bases, and 9 bases separated the two germline ends. In nucleotides, the CDR3 is TGCAGCGTTGAAGATCCAGGATCTGGCTACACCTTC. Amino acid sequence: CSVEDPGSGYTF. The full variable domain, rest sourced from reference TRBV29-1 and TRBJ1-2, is SAVISQKPSRDICQRGTSLTIQCQVDSQVTMMFWYRQQPGQSLTLIATANQGSEATYESGFVIDKFPISRPNLTFSTLTVSNMSPEDSSIYLCSVEDPGSGYTFGSGTRLTVV.